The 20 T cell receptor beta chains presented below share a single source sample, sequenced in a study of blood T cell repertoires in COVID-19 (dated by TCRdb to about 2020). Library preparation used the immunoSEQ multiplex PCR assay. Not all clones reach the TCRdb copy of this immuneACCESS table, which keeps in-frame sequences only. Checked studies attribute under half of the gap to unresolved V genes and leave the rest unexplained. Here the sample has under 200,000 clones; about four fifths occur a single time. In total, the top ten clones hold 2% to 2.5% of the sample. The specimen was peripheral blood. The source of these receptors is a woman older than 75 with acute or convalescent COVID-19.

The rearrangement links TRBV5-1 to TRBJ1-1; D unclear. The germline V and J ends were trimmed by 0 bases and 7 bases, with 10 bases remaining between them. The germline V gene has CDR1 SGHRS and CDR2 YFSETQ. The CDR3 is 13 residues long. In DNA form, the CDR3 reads TGCGCCAGCAGCTTGGAGGCGACTAGTGAAGCTTTCTTT. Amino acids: CASSLEATSEAFF. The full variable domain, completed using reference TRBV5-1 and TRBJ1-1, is KAGVTQTPRYLIKTRGQQVTLSCSPISGHRSVSWYQQTPGQGLQFLFEYFSETQRNKGNFPGRFSGRQFSNSRSEMNVSTLELGDSALYLCASSLEATSEAFFGQGTRLTVV.

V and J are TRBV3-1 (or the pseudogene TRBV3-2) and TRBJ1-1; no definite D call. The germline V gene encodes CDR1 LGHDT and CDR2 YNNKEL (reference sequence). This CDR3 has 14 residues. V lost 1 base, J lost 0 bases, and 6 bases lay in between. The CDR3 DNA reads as TGTGCCAGCAGCCAAGGGCAGATGAACACTGAAGCTTTCTTT. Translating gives CASSQGQMNTEAFF.

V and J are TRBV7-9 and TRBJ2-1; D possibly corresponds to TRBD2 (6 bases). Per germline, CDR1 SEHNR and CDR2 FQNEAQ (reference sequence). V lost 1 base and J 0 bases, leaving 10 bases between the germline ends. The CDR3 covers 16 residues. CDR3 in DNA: TGTGCCAGCAGCTTAGATGGGCGGGGCTCCTACAATGAGCAGTTCTTC. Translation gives CASSLDGRGSYNEQFF. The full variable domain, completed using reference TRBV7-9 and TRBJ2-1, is DTGVSQNPRHKITKRGQNVTFRCDPISEHNRLYWYRQTLGQGPEFLTYFQNEAQLEKSRLLSDRFSAERPKGSFSTLEIQRTEQGDSAMYLCASSLDGRGSYNEQFFGPGTRLTVL.

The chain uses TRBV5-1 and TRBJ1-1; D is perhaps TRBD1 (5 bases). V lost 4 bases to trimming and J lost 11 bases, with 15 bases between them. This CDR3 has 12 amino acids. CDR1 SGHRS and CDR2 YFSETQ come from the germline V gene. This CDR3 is CASSLGAGWAFF. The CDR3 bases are TGCGCCAGCAGCCTAGGGGCAGGCTGGGCTTTCTTT.

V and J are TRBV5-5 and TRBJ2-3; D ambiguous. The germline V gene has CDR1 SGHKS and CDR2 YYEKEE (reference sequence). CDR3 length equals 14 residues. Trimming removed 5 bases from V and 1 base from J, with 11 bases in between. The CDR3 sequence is CASRSVVGTDTQYF. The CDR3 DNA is TGTGCCAGCAGGTCAGTGGTTGGCACAGATACGCAGTATTTT.

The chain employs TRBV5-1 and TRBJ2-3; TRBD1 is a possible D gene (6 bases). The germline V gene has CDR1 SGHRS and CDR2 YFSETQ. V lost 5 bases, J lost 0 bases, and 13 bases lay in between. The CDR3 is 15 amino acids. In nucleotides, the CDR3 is TGCGCCAGCAGAGGGGGTTTTACTAGCACAGATACGCAGTATTTT. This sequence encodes CASRGGFTSTDTQYF.

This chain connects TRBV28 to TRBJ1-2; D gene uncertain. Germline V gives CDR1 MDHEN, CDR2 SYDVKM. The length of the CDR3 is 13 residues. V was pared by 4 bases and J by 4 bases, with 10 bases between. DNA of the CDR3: TGTGCCAGCAGTTCCCCCGGTACCTATGGCTACACCTTC. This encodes CASSSPGTYGYTF.

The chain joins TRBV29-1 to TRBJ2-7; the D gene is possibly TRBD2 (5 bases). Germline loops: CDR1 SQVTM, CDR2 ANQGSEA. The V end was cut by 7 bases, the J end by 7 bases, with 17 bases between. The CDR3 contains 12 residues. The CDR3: CSAAELGREQYF. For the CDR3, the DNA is TGCAGCGCGGCGGAACTAGGAAGAGAGCAGTACTTC.

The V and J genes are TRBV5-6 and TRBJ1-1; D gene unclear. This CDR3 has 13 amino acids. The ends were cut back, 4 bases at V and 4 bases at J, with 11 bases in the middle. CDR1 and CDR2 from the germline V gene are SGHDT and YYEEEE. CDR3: CASSTDISTEAFF. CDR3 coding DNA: TGTGCCAGCAGCACCGACATTTCCACTGAAGCTTTCTTT.

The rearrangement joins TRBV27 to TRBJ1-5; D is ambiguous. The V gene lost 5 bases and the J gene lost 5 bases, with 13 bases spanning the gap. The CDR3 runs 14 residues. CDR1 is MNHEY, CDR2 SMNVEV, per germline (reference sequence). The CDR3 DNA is TGTGCCAGCAGTCAGGATTATCCGTATCAGCCCCAGCATTTT. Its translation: CASSQDYPYQPQHF.

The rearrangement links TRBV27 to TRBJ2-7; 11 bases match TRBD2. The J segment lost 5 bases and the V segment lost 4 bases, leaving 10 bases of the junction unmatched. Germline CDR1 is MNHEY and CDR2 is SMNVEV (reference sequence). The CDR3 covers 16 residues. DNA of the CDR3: TGTGCCAGCAGTTCCCCCCGACTAGCGGGAAGGGACGAGCAGTACTTC. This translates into CASSSPRLAGRDEQYF.

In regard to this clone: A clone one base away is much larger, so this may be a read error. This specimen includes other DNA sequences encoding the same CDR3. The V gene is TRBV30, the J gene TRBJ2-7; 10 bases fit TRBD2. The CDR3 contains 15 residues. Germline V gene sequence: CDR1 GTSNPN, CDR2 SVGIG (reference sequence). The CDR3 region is CAWSTRLAGSYEQYF. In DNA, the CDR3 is TGTGCCTGGAGTACCCGACTAGCGGGTTCCTACGAGCAATACTTC.

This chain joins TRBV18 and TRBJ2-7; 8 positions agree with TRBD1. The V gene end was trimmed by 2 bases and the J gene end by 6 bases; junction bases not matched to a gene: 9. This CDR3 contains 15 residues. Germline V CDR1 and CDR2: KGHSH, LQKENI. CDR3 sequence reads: CASSPASRGLTEQYF. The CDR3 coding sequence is TGTGCCAGCTCACCAGCTAGCAGGGGGCTTACCGAGCAGTACTTC.

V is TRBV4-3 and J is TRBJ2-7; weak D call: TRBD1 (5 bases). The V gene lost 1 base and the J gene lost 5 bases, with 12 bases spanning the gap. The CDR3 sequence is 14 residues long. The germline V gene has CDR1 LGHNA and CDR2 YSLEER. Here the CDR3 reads CASSQVAQGNEQYF. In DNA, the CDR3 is TGCGCCAGCAGCCAAGTGGCCCAGGGCAACGAGCAGTACTTC.

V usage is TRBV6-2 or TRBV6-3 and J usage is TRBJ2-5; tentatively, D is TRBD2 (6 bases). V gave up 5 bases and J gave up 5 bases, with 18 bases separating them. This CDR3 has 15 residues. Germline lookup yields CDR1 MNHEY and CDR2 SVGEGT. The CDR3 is CASSSAGPPVETQYF. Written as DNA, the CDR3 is TGTGCCAGCAGTAGCGCGGGGCCCCCGGTGGAGACCCAGTACTTC.

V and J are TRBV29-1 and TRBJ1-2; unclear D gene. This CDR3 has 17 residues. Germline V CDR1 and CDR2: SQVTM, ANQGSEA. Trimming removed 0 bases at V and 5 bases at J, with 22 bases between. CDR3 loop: CSVEDREGTLRAYGYTF. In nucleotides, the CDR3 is TGCAGCGTTGAAGATCGGGAAGGCACTCTAAGGGCTTATGGCTACACCTTC.

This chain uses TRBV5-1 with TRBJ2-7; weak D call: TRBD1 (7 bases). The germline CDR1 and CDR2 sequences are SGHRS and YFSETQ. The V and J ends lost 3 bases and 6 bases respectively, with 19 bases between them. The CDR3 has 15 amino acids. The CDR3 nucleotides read TGCGCCAGCAGCTGGGGGGCGGCTACAGGGGCCGAGCAGTACTTC. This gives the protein CASSWGAATGAEQYF.

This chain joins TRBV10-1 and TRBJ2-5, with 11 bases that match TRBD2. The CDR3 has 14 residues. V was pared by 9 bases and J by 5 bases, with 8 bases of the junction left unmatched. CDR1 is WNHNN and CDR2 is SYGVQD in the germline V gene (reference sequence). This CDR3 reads CARRLAGRWETQYF. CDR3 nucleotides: TGCGCCAGGAGACTAGCGGGGCGGTGGGAGACCCAGTACTTC.

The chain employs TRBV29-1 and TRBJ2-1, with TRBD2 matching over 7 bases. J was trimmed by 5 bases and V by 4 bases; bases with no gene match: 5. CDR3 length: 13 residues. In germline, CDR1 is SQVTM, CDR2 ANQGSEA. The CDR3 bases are TGCAGCGTTGGTACTAGCGCTCACAATGAGCAGTTCTTC. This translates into CSVGTSAHNEQFF.

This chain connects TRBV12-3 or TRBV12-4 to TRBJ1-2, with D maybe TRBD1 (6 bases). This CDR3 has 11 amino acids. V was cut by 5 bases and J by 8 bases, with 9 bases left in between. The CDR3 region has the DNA TGTGCCAGCAGTCTACAGGGCGGCTACACCTTC. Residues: CASSLQGGYTF.